The sequence of this T cell receptor (beta chain) was determined in a study of vaccination and CD4 T cells after COVID-19. TCRdb itself ran the PCR reads through MiXCR, one entry per CDR3 protein. The sample lists some 26,000 distinct CDR3 sequences; around 50% were seen once. On this clonotype: Its antigen is currently unknown.

The time point was: late sampling 161 to 241 days after vaccination in a few convalescent patients. Convalescent patients tested SARS-CoV-2 PCR positive from March to December 2020, before Alpha, Beta and Delta emerged. Study observations and caveats: Convalescent patients displayed a median roughly 90% of reactive clones emerging only post-vaccination. Convalescent patients were relatively few, and early post-infection timepoints were missing. Median SARS-CoV-2-reactive clonotype numbers went up from approximately 21 to 38, but not significantly.

Per germline, CDR1 SNHLY and CDR2 FYNNEI. The CDR3 is 18 amino acids. V lost 4 bases to trimming and J lost 3 bases; unmatched junction nucleotides: 11. This receptor was identified in a human donor who had recovered from COVID-19. The gene calls are TRBV2 and TRBJ1-5; 11 positions agree with TRBD1. This material consisted of CD4+ T cells from blood, taken about 7 months after SARS-CoV-2 vaccination. This CDR3 reads CASSVSAGDRGSNQPQHF. The CDR3 coding sequence is TGTGCCAGCAGTGTTTCGGCCGGGGACAGGGGGTCCAATCAGCCCCAGCATTTT.